The 28 T cell receptor beta chains reported below all come from one sample, sequenced in a study of T cells after yellow fever vaccination. TCRdb processed the 5' RACE reads anew with MiXCR; each CDR3 protein has one entry. The sample includes about 580,000 distinct CDR3 sequences, around 17% of them seen just once. The source material was PBMCs, sampled less than 6 days after the first yellow fever vaccination. The receptor source for this set is a man aged 18 to 30 who received the YFV17D yellow fever vaccine.

A note on this clonotype: Germline and junction disagree at one end, which may indicate a read error. The chain uses TRBV11-2 and TRBJ2-1; no clear D gene. Germline CDR1 reads SGHAT; CDR2 reads FQNNGV. The CDR3 runs 11 residues. Here the CDR3 DNA reads TGTGCCAGCAGCGCGAACAATGAGCTGTTCTTC. Protein: CASSANNELFF.

The table lists this clonotype with a few counts. J is TRBJ2-3 and V is TRBV7-2; 9 bases align to TRBD1. The germline CDR1 and CDR2 sequences are SGHTA and FQGNSA. The trim removed 1 base at V and 4 bases at J, leaving 3 bases unmatched. The CDR3 spans 15 residues. CDR3 sequence reads: CASSLVTGGPDTQYF. The DNA of the CDR3 is TGTGCCAGCAGCTTAGTGACAGGGGGACCAGATACGCAGTATTTT.

V is TRBV6-5 and J is TRBJ2-1; no clear D gene. Germline V gene lookup returns CDR1 MNHEY and CDR2 SVGAGI. The CDR3 totals 15 residues. Deletions cut 2 bases from V and 3 bases from J, with 11 bases between. Written as DNA, the CDR3 is TGTGCCAGCAGTTACCTATCGGCGAACTACAATGAGCAGTTCTTC. It codes for CASSYLSANYNEQFF.

This clonotype has a handful of counts. The chain links TRBV9 to TRBJ1-5; TRBD1 is a possible D gene (5 bases). The V gene's germline CDR1 is SGDLS and CDR2 YYNGEE. V lost 3 bases, J lost 3 bases, and 10 bases lay in between. The CDR3 length is 14 residues. The DNA of the CDR3 is TGTGCCAGCAGCGCCAAAGGGGTCAATCAGCCCCAGCATTTT. Translation gives CASSAKGVNQPQHF.

The J gene is TRBJ2-3, the V gene TRBV5-1; 7 bases line up with TRBD1. Germline V gene sequence: CDR1 SGHRS, CDR2 YFSETQ. The ends lost 4 bases at V and 1 base at J; junction bases unmatched: 9. The CDR3 extends over 16 amino acids. CDR3 region: CASSLRQGRGTDTQYF. Here the CDR3 DNA reads TGCGCCAGCAGCCTGCGACAGGGAAGGGGCACAGATACGCAGTATTTT.

This clonotype was seen ten or more times. J is TRBJ2-1 and V is TRBV7-2, with 16 bases aligning to TRBD2. The CDR3 totals 18 residues. Germline V CDR1 and CDR2: SGHTA, FQGNSA. V was clipped by 0 bases and J by 3 bases; unmatched bases: 2. The chain's CDR3 is CASSLAGTSGGVYNEQFF. CDR3 coding DNA: TGTGCCAGCAGCTTAGCGGGGACTAGCGGGGGGGTCTACAATGAGCAGTTCTTC.

The chain links TRBV3-1 to TRBJ1-2; TRBD1 matches at 7 bases. The V segment lost 3 bases and the J segment 8 bases; nucleotides outside the gene matches: 18. The germline V gene has CDR1 LGHDT and CDR2 YNNKEL (reference sequence). The CDR3 is made up of 17 amino acids. CDR3 in amino acids: CASSHTQGRPAKDGYTF. As DNA, the CDR3 is TGTGCCAGCAGCCACACACAGGGGCGCCCGGCCAAAGACGGCTACACCTTC.

At least ten counts were recorded for this clonotype. This chain's CDR3 is CSAEWGSGGAYEQYV. CDR3 nucleotide sequence: TGCAGTGCTGAATGGGGTTCAGGGGGCGCTTACGAGCAGTACGTC. The chain carries TRBV20-1 and TRBJ2-7; 8 bases agree with TRBD1. The CDR3 spans 15 residues. Germline CDR1 reads DFQATT; CDR2 reads SNEGSKA (reference sequence). The ends lost 5 bases at V and 4 bases at J; junction bases unmatched: 13.

The chain combines TRBV12-3 or TRBV12-4 with TRBJ1-5; 7 bases are a match to TRBD1. The CDR3 loop spans 15 amino acids. Germline trimming cut 3 bases from V and 5 bases from J; bases unmatched to any gene: 7. The chain's CDR3 is CASSLGRQGDQPQHF. CDR3 bases: TGTGCCAGCAGTTTGGGAAGACAGGGCGATCAGCCCCAGCATTTT.

CDR3 coding DNA: TGTGCCAGCAGCGGGACTGGGTCCTACGAGCAGTACGTC. This sequence encodes CASSGTGSYEQYV. The rearrangement joins TRBV28 to TRBJ2-7, with TRBD2 as a possible D gene (6 bases). The CDR3 loop spans 13 amino acids. Germline V gene sequence: CDR1 MDHEN, CDR2 SYDVKM. V gave up 6 bases and J gave up 1 base, with 10 bases separating them.

This clonotype was recorded only once. A read error may be the cause here, since a much bigger clone is one base away. The gene calls are TRBV12-3 or TRBV12-4 and TRBJ2-5; tentative D call: TRBD2 (5 bases). The CDR3 loop spans 14 amino acids. The CDR3 coding sequence is TGTGCCAGCACTTTATCGAGGGTTCAAGAGACCCAGTACTTC. This codes for CASTLSRVQETQYF.

J is TRBJ1-1 and V is TRBV4-2; tentatively, D is TRBD1 (6 bases). In germline, CDR1 is LGHNA, CDR2 YNFKEQ. With 1 base removed from V and 3 bases from J, the gap between germline ends came to 15 bases. The length of the CDR3 is 16 residues. The CDR3 loop is CASSQVWGRRDTEAFF. CDR3 DNA: TGTGCCAGCAGCCAAGTCTGGGGGCGCCGGGACACTGAAGCTTTCTTT.

This clonotype was seen repeatedly, ten times or more. The V and J genes are TRBV4-3 and TRBJ2-3; D could derive from TRBD1 or TRBD2 (5 bases each). Germline V CDR1 and CDR2: LGHNA, YSLEER. The CDR3 is 13 amino acids. V was clipped by 8 bases and J by 0 bases, with 9 bases between them. The CDR3 loop is CASGRESTDTQYF. CDR3 nucleotide sequence: TGCGCCAGCGGCAGGGAGAGCACAGATACGCAGTATTTT.

In its sample, this clonotype was seen a few times. This chain uses TRBV15 with TRBJ2-7, with D possibly called TRBD1 or TRBD2 (5 bases each). The CDR3 totals 14 residues. Trimming took off 0 bases at V and 2 bases at J, with 8 bases between the two ends. From germline, CDR1 is LNHNV and CDR2 YYDKDF (reference sequence). Here the CDR3 reads CATSRDSGPYEQYV. The CDR3, as DNA: TGTGCCACCAGCAGAGATTCGGGGCCCTACGAGCAGTACGTC.

As to this clonotype: One junction end does not reproduce the germline sequence, and a read error may be involved. V gene TRBV11-2 combines with J gene TRBJ2-5; D might be TRBD1 (5 bases). The CDR3 spans 15 residues. The V gene's germline CDR1 is SGHAT and CDR2 FQNNGV. CDR3 sequence: CASHDSIGPQETPYF. The DNA of the CDR3 is TGTGCCAGTCACGACAGTATCGGGCCCCAAGAGACCCCGTACTTC.

This clonotype was seen a handful of times. This chain uses TRBV20-1 with TRBJ2-1, with D tentatively TRBD1 or TRBD2 (5 bases each). The CDR3 contains 13 residues. Germline CDR1 reads DFQATT; CDR2 reads SNEGSKA (reference sequence). Trimming stripped 5 bases from V and 0 bases from J, with 8 bases between. CDR3 sequence reads: CSAPGRSYNEQFF. The CDR3 coding sequence is TGCAGTGCTCCGGGACGCTCCTACAATGAGCAGTTCTTC.

V usage is TRBV7-3 and J usage is TRBJ2-5; 12 bases fit TRBD2. V lost 4 bases to trimming and J lost 5 bases; unmatched junction nucleotides: 8. This CDR3 is 16 amino acids long. Looked up from germline, CDR1 is SGHTA and CDR2 is FQGTGA. CDR3 coding DNA: TGTGCCAGCAGCTCTGGACTAGCGGGACCCAGGGAGACCCAGTACTTC. Translated, it gives CASSSGLAGPRETQYF.

This clonotype has more than one count but fewer than ten. The V gene is TRBV29-1, the J gene TRBJ2-1; a possible D gene is TRBD1 (5 bases). The V and J ends lost 3 bases and 15 bases respectively, with 9 bases between them. The CDR3 is 9 residues long. Germline V gene lookup returns CDR1 SQVTM and CDR2 ANQGSEA. The CDR3 DNA is TGCAGCGTTGAGCAGGGCAGGTTCTTC. Translated: CSVEQGRFF.

V gene TRBV5-1 combines with J gene TRBJ2-7; TRBD1 aligns across 7 bases. This CDR3 has 15 residues. Trimming took 1 base from V and 4 from J; bases not matched to a gene: 8. Germline V lookup: CDR1 SGHRS, CDR2 YFSETQ. The CDR3, as DNA: TGCGCCAGCAGCTTGCAGGGGGAAGGCGTGTACGAGCAGTACTTC. It translates to CASSLQGEGVYEQYF.

V and J are TRBV5-1 and TRBJ1-1; 8 nucleotides align to TRBD1. The ends lost 0 bases at V and 0 bases at J; junction bases unmatched: 4. This CDR3 has 16 residues. Germline V gives CDR1 SGHRS, CDR2 YFSETQ. CDR3 bases: TGCGCCAGCAGCTTGGTGGGACAGGCCGTGAACACTGAAGCTTTCTTT. Translating gives CASSLVGQAVNTEAFF.

This clonotype was detected a few times. The genes are TRBV20-1 and TRBJ1-2, with 7 bases matching TRBD1. In germline, CDR1 is DFQATT, CDR2 SNEGSKA (reference sequence). V lost 5 bases to trimming and J lost 1 base; unmatched junction nucleotides: 4. The CDR3 contains 13 residues. The CDR3 loop is CSAATGVNYGYTF. The CDR3 DNA sequence: TGCAGTGCTGCTACAGGGGTTAACTATGGCTACACCTTC.

At least ten counts were recorded for this clonotype. The J gene is TRBJ2-2, the V gene TRBV11-1; perhaps TRBD1 as D (6 bases). The germline CDR1 and CDR2 sequences are SGHAT and FQDESV (reference sequence). The length of the CDR3 is 18 residues. Between the trimmed V and J ends, which lost 6 bases and 1 base, there was a span of 21 bases. CDR3 bases: TGTGCCAGCAGGCGCGGGCCGAGAGGGGGTCGGAACACCGGGGAGCTGTTTTTT. Amino acids: CASRRGPRGGRNTGELFF.

This chain uses TRBV4-3 with TRBJ2-3; 9 positions agree with TRBD2. V shed 0 bases, J shed 5 bases, and the junction held 9 bases outside the gene matches. The CDR3 runs to 17 residues. From germline, CDR1 is LGHNA and CDR2 YSLEER. The CDR3 loop is CASSQEGGGGGLDTQYF. As DNA, the CDR3 is TGCGCCAGCAGCCAAGAAGGGGGCGGGGGGGGTTTAGATACGCAGTATTTT.

The V and J genes are TRBV6-2 or TRBV6-3 and TRBJ1-2, with D possibly being TRBD1 (6 bases). The CDR3 contains 14 residues. V was trimmed by 6 bases and J by 2 bases, leaving 13 bases between them. Germline V gives CDR1 MNHEY, CDR2 SVGEGT. The CDR3 region is CASSGQKLNYGYTF. The DNA of the CDR3 is TGTGCCAGCAGCGGACAGAAACTAAACTATGGCTACACCTTC.

This clonotype has ten or more counts. The gene calls are TRBV7-3 and TRBJ2-5; perhaps TRBD1 as D (5 bases). The CDR3 loop spans 19 amino acids. Germline-derived CDR1 and CDR2 are SGHTA and FQGTGA. Trimming took off 5 bases at V and 0 bases at J, with 25 bases between the two ends. The CDR3 region has the DNA TGTGCCAGCAGCACCTCCTCCTCCGGCCTTAGACAGTACCAAGAGACCCAGTACTTC. Protein product: CASSTSSSGLRQYQETQYF.

This clonotype turned up a few times. The CDR3 DNA sequence: TGTGCCAGCAGTGCACCAGGGGGCGGCGATACGCAGTATTTT. This sequence encodes CASSAPGGGDTQYF. The chain recombines TRBV28 with TRBJ2-3, with 8 bases that match TRBD1. Germline lookup yields CDR1 MDHEN and CDR2 SYDVKM. J lost 6 bases, V lost 5 bases, and 7 bases had no gene match. This CDR3 spans 14 amino acids. The full variable domain, its missing parts supplied by reference TRBV28 and TRBJ2-3, is DVKVTQSSRYLVKRTGEKVFLECVQDMDHENMFWYRQDPGLGLRLIYFSYDVKMKEKGDIPEGYSVSREKKERFSLILESASTNQTSMYLCASSAPGGGDTQYFGPGTRLTVL.

This clonotype was seen a few times. V usage is TRBV18 and J usage is TRBJ1-1; the match to TRBD1 covers 9 bases. J was trimmed by 4 bases and V by 2 bases; bases with no gene match: 2. The CDR3 sequence is 14 residues long. Germline V gene lookup returns CDR1 KGHSH and CDR2 LQKENI. CDR3 bases: TGTGCCAGCTCACCAGGGACAGGGAGCACTGAAGCTTTCTTT. Its protein product is CASSPGTGSTEAFF.

The chain joins TRBV6-1 to TRBJ1-1; TRBD1 might be the D (5 bases). The germline V and J ends were trimmed by 6 bases and 3 bases, with 11 bases remaining between them. Germline lookup yields CDR1 MNHNS and CDR2 SASEGT. The CDR3 is made up of 13 amino acids. CDR3 loop: CASSRQRHTEAFF. The CDR3 region has the DNA TGTGCCAGCAGCAGACAGAGACACACTGAAGCTTTCTTT.